These T cell receptor beta chains were read from a single sample in a study of blood T cell repertoires in COVID-19. Using immunoSEQ multiplex PCR, the repertoire was profiled, and TCRdb retains in-frame clones only, with some absent. The table lists roughly 120,000 clones, around 88% of them singletons. The sample taken for sequencing was peripheral blood. The receptors shown here come from a woman in her forties or fifties with active or convalescent COVID-19. The CDR3 runs from the conserved cysteine through the conserved F or W. Fields, in order: J gene, D gene, clone size, V gene, CDR3 DNA, CDR3 protein. A D gene is named only where the DNA matches it firmly. The size entry is marked missing in some rows and otherwise reads once, few, many or a size class.

J gene: TRBJ1-5
D gene: -
clone size: -
V gene: TRBV2
CDR3 DNA: TGTGCCAGCAGTGAAGCCCACAATCAGCCCCAGCATTTT
CDR3 protein: CASSEAHNQPQHF

J gene: TRBJ1-4
D gene: TRBD1
clone size: -
V gene: TRBV7-2
CDR3 DNA: TGTGCCAGCAGCCCGACAGGGCGACTTAATGAAAAACTGTTTTTT
CDR3 protein: CASSPTGRLNEKLFF

J gene: TRBJ1-2
D gene: -
clone size: once
V gene: TRBV29-1
CDR3 DNA: TGCAGCGTTGATGGTCTAAGCTATGGCTACACCTTC
CDR3 protein: CSVDGLSYGYTF

J gene: TRBJ2-2
D gene: TRBD2
clone size: -
V gene: TRBV19
CDR3 DNA: TGTGCCAGCCAAGTCACCCCCGGGACTAGCGGGAACACCGGGGAGCTGTTTTTT
CDR3 protein: CASQVTPGTSGNTGELFF

J gene: TRBJ2-3
D gene: -
clone size: -
V gene: TRBV7-2
CDR3 DNA: TGTGCCAGCAGTCGCGGGACTCCCATGGTCACGGCGCAGTATTTT
CDR3 protein: CASSRGTPMVTAQYF

J gene: TRBJ1-5
D gene: -
clone size: few
V gene: TRBV6-4
CDR3 DNA: TGTGCCAGCAGTGAGTGGGCAGGCAATCAGCCCCAGCATTTT
CDR3 protein: CASSEWAGNQPQHF

J gene: TRBJ1-2
D gene: TRBD1
clone size: once
V gene: TRBV4-3
CDR3 DNA: TGCGCCAGCAGCGAAGGACAGGGTTTGGGTGGCTACACCTTC
CDR3 protein: CASSEGQGLGGYTF

J gene: TRBJ2-3
D gene: -
clone size: -
V gene: TRBV19
CDR3 DNA: TGTGCCAGTAACCGGCTAGGCAGCACAGATACGCAGTATTTT
CDR3 protein: CASNRLGSTDTQYF

J gene: TRBJ1-1
D gene: -
clone size: -
V gene: TRBV7-9
CDR3 DNA: TGTGCCAGCAGCCAACAGAGTAACACTGAAGCTTTCTTT
CDR3 protein: CASSQQSNTEAFF

J gene: TRBJ2-4
D gene: -
clone size: -
V gene: TRBV28
CDR3 DNA: TGTGCCAGCAGTTTCGTTGTCAGAGGCACCACGCTAGCCAAAAACATTCAGTACTTC
CDR3 protein: CASSFVVRGTTLAKNIQYF

J gene: TRBJ1-2
D gene: TRBD1
clone size: -
V gene: TRBV11-2
CDR3 DNA: TGTGCCAGCAGACGGGGACAGACGTATGGCTACACCTTC
CDR3 protein: CASRRGQTYGYTF

J gene: TRBJ2-7
D gene: -
clone size: once
V gene: TRBV7-8
CDR3 DNA: TGTGCCAGCAGCTTAGGGGGGTACGGGACAAGACAACCCTACGAGCAGTACTTC
CDR3 protein: CASSLGGYGTRQPYEQYF

J gene: TRBJ2-3
D gene: TRBD1
clone size: -
V gene: TRBV5-6
CDR3 DNA: TGTGCCAGCAGCTTGGTAACAGGGGGAACAGATACGCAGTATTTT
CDR3 protein: CASSLVTGGTDTQYF

J gene: TRBJ1-5
D gene: -
clone size: -
V gene: TRBV5-8
CDR3 DNA: TGTGCCAGCAAGGACAGAGGACCAAGCAATCAGCCCCAGCATTTT
CDR3 protein: CASKDRGPSNQPQHF

J gene: TRBJ2-5
D gene: TRBD2
clone size: -
V gene: TRBV27
CDR3 DNA: TGTGCCAGCAGTTCCGGACTAGCGGGAGGTGAGACCCAGTACTTC
CDR3 protein: CASSSGLAGGETQYF

J gene: TRBJ1-4
D gene: -
clone size: -
V gene: TRBV4-2
CDR3 DNA: TGTGCCAGCAGCCAAGATAGACAGCCGTTGGAAAAACTGTTTTTT
CDR3 protein: CASSQDRQPLEKLFF

J gene: TRBJ1-4
D gene: TRBD1
clone size: -
V gene: TRBV9
CDR3 DNA: TGTGCCAGCAGCCCAAACCGGGACAGTGAAAAACTGTTTTTT
CDR3 protein: CASSPNRDSEKLFF

J gene: TRBJ1-1
D gene: TRBD1
clone size: -
V gene: TRBV19
CDR3 DNA: TGTGCCAGTACCCCGATGACAGGGGTCACTGAAGCTTTCTTT
CDR3 protein: CASTPMTGVTEAFF

J gene: TRBJ2-7
D gene: -
clone size: -
V gene: TRBV3-1/TRBV3-2
CDR3 DNA: TGTGCCAGCAGCCAAGGATGGGACTTATACTACGAGCAGTACTTC
CDR3 protein: CASSQGWDLYYEQYF

J gene: TRBJ1-4
D gene: -
clone size: -
V gene: TRBV7-9
CDR3 DNA: TGTGCCAGCACCGACAGGCAGCCTAATGAAAAACTGTTTTTT
CDR3 protein: CASTDRQPNEKLFF

J gene: TRBJ2-1
D gene: -
clone size: -
V gene: TRBV5-4
CDR3 DNA: TGTGCCAGCAGCTTGTTTGCGGGAAACTACAATGAGCAGTTCTTC
CDR3 protein: CASSLFAGNYNEQFF

J gene: TRBJ1-1
D gene: -
clone size: -
V gene: TRBV2
CDR3 DNA: TGTGCCAGCAGTGCCGAAACGGGGGGTTTAACTGAAGCTTTCTTT
CDR3 protein: CASSAETGGLTEAFF

J gene: TRBJ1-4
D gene: -
clone size: -
V gene: TRBV6-6
CDR3 DNA: TGTGCCAGCAGTTACGGAAAGGGGCTCGATGAAAAACTGTTTTTT
CDR3 protein: CASSYGKGLDEKLFF

J gene: TRBJ2-7
D gene: TRBD2
clone size: -
V gene: TRBV18
CDR3 DNA: TGTGCCAGCTCACCAAGGCTAGCGGGGTCCTACGAGCAGTACTTC
CDR3 protein: CASSPRLAGSYEQYF

J gene: TRBJ2-1
D gene: -
clone size: -
V gene: TRBV12-3/TRBV12-4
CDR3 DNA: TGTGCCAGCAGTTTCTTACAAAATGAGCAGTTCTTC
CDR3 protein: CASSFLQNEQFF

J gene: TRBJ2-5
D gene: TRBD2
clone size: -
V gene: TRBV9
CDR3 DNA: TGTGCCAGCAGCGTAGGGGCTAGCGGGAGGGAGACCCAGTACTTC
CDR3 protein: CASSVGASGRETQYF

J gene: TRBJ2-7
D gene: -
clone size: -
V gene: TRBV4-1
CDR3 DNA: TGCGCCAGCAGCCAAGAAGCGGGTGAGGTAGAGCAGTACTTC
CDR3 protein: CASSQEAGEVEQYF

J gene: TRBJ2-7
D gene: -
clone size: -
V gene: TRBV5-1
CDR3 DNA: TGCGCCAGCAGCTTGTCGCCTAGTCCACCCAGAAAGCAGTACTTC
CDR3 protein: CASSLSPSPPRKQYF

J gene: TRBJ2-2
D gene: TRBD2
clone size: -
V gene: TRBV4-3
CDR3 DNA: TGCGCCAGCAGCCCTACGGGGGGGGGACCGACACTTTACGGGGAGCTGTTTTTT
CDR3 protein: CASSPTGGGPTLYGELFF

J gene: TRBJ1-2
D gene: TRBD1
clone size: -
V gene: TRBV6-2/TRBV6-3
CDR3 DNA: TGTGCCAGCAGTTACAGAGACAGGGATGGCTACACCTTC
CDR3 protein: CASSYRDRDGYTF

J gene: TRBJ1-5
D gene: TRBD1
clone size: -
V gene: TRBV25-1
CDR3 DNA: TGTGCCAGCAGGCGCCCCCTCGGACAGGGTAATCAGCCCCAGCATTTT
CDR3 protein: CASRRPLGQGNQPQHF

J gene: TRBJ1-1
D gene: -
clone size: -
V gene: TRBV19
CDR3 DNA: TGTGCCAGTAGTATGGGGCTGGACATCTTCTTT
CDR3 protein: CASSMGLDIFF

J gene: TRBJ2-7
D gene: TRBD2
clone size: once
V gene: TRBV15
CDR3 DNA: TGTGCCACCAGCAAGTCTGGCGGGACTAGCCCACTCGAGCAGTACTTC
CDR3 protein: CATSKSGGTSPLEQYF

J gene: TRBJ1-2
D gene: -
clone size: -
V gene: TRBV14
CDR3 DNA: TGTGCCAGCAGCCAAGGACAGACATATGGCTACACCTTC
CDR3 protein: CASSQGQTYGYTF

J gene: TRBJ2-1
D gene: TRBD2
clone size: -
V gene: TRBV6-5
CDR3 DNA: TGTGCCAGCAGTAAGACTAGCGGGAGATCCAATGAGCAGTTCTTC
CDR3 protein: CASSKTSGRSNEQFF

J gene: TRBJ2-2
D gene: TRBD2
clone size: -
V gene: TRBV7-8
CDR3 DNA: TGTGCCAGCAGCGCCGATAGCGGGAGGACCGGGGAGCTGTTTTTT
CDR3 protein: CASSADSGRTGELFF

J gene: TRBJ2-1
D gene: -
clone size: -
V gene: TRBV7-6
CDR3 DNA: TGTGCCAGCAGCGAGTGGAATGAGCAGTTCTTC
CDR3 protein: CASSEWNEQFF

J gene: TRBJ1-2
D gene: -
clone size: -
V gene: TRBV3-1/TRBV3-2
CDR3 DNA: TGTGCCAGCAGCCAAGATTCCCGCGGTGGCTACACCTTC
CDR3 protein: CASSQDSRGGYTF

J gene: TRBJ2-2
D gene: TRBD2
clone size: -
V gene: TRBV28
CDR3 DNA: TGTGCCAGCAGGGAGGGAGGGCCGGACACCGGGGAGCTGTTTTTT
CDR3 protein: CASREGGPDTGELFF

J gene: TRBJ2-6
D gene: -
clone size: -
V gene: TRBV15
CDR3 DNA: TGTGCCACCAGCAGAGATCGTCCGGGATCTGGGGCCAACGTCCTGACTTTC
CDR3 protein: CATSRDRPGSGANVLTF